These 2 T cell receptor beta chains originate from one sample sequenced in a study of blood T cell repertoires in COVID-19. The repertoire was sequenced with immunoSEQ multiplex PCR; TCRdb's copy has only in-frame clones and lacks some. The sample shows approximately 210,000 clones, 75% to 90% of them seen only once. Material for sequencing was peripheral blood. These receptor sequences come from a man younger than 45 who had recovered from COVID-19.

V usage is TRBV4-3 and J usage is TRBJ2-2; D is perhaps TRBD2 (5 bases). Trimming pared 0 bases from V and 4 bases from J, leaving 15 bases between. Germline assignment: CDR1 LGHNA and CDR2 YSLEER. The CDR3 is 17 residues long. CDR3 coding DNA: TGCGCCAGCAGCCAAGAGGTCACGGGGTGGGGCACCGGGGAGCTGTTTTTT. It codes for CASSQEVTGWGTGELFF.

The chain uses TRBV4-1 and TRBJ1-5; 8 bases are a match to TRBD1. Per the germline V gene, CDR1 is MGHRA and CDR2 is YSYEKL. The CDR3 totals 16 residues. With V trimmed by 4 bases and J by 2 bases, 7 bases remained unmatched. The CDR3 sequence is CASSPGQGARNQPQHF. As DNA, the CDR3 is TGCGCCAGCAGCCCCGGTCAGGGGGCCCGCAATCAGCCCCAGCATTTT.